The present TCR beta chain was sequenced within a study of tumor-infiltrating lymphocytes in primary liver carcinoma. Germline DNA was also extracted, with blood RNA taken from unsorted whole blood. About 3.7 milliliters of peripheral blood were drawn presurgically. Study-wide findings and caveats: The 250 largest clones made up significantly more of tumor than blood repertoires (p = 0.039).

To note about this clonotype: Its antigen is unidentified. At one end, the junction sequence differs from germline, possibly due to a read error.

This CDR3 is built from 14 residues. TCR beta cDNA was prepared out of around 460 ng total RNA by means of a constant-region primer. ARM-PCR was slightly modified, and three nested multiplex PCR rounds with it gave rise to the TCR beta libraries. The first two PCR rounds used TRBV1-TRBV30 forward primers with a C-beta reverse primer, roughly 10 cycles each. TCRdb re-derived calls from the multiplex PCR reads in MiXCR, one entry per CDR3 protein. The sample contains fewer than 350,000 distinct CDR3 sequences, 65% of which appear only once. Source material: peripheral blood. The sequence was collected from a man aged 40-55 years with primary liver carcinoma and hepatitis B virus infection. The rearrangement links TRBV12-3 or TRBV12-4 to TRBJ1-6; TRBD1 is a possible D gene (6 bases). The chain's CDR3 is CASSQGQRRSPLHF. As DNA, the CDR3 is TGTGCAAGCAGTCAAGGACAGCGCCGGTCACCCCTCCACTTT.